This TCR beta chain was documented in a study of T-cell reconstitution after alpha-beta-depleted transplantation in children. Findings and caveats of the study: Several patients had high TCRbeta diversity at day 60; it came from surviving recipient T cells and thymic progenitors. The main origin of T-cell counts and diversity one year after transplant was newly produced T cells. Where alpha-beta T cells came from about two months after transplant was reportedly several hundred expanded graft clones.

Trimming took 1 base from V and 7 from J, leaving 23 bases between them. The length of the CDR3 is 17 residues. Germline V gene data show CDR1 as MDHEN and CDR2 as SYDVKM. This clonotype was counted ten times or more. Its antigen is still unknown. A library of TCRbeta sequences, prepared with unique molecular identifiers, was generated. Each CDR3 protein is one row after TCRdb ran MiXCR on the PCR reads. The top ten clones hold 18% of a sample with about 150,000 distinct CDR3 sequences, roughly 8.8% of them seen once. This TCR derives from a female patient between 2 and 15 years old who had a stem cell transplant for congenital amegakaryocytic thrombocytopenia, so the T cells may come from the graft donor. The input for sequencing was PBMCs, mostly from graft donor cells, taken 180 days after TCRalphabeta/CD19-depleted stem cell transplant. V and J are TRBV28 and TRBJ2-7; D possibly uses TRBD1 or TRBD2 (6 bases each). The CDR3 reads CASSLYPPRGRSGEQYF. CDR3 DNA sequence: TGTGCCAGCAGTTTATACCCGCCGAGGGGGAGGAGCGGTGAGCAGTACTTC.